Listed below are T cell receptor beta chains from one sample, sequenced in a study of blood T cell repertoires in COVID-19. Data came from immunoSEQ multiplex PCR; TCRdb stores just in-frame clones and leaves some out. The repertoire has about 270,000 clones, approximately 80% of them found once; the top ten carry 8.6%. Sequencing input: peripheral blood. The receptors derive from a human donor in a cohort sampled during active COVID-19. CDR3s include the opening cysteine and the closing phenylalanine or tryptophan. D genes are given only for firm matches. The size field is filled for only some rows; it gives once, few, many or a size class.

clone_size: few
d_call: TRBD1
v_call: TRBV29-1
j_call: TRBJ1-2
cdr3_aa: CSVDGTGGFGYTF
cdr3_nt: TGCAGCGTTGACGGGACAGGGGGCTTTGGCTACACCTTC

clone_size: -
d_call: -
v_call: TRBV12-3/TRBV12-4
j_call: TRBJ2-7
cdr3_aa: CASSFSLSYEQYF
cdr3_nt: TGTGCCAGCAGTTTCTCGTTGTCCTACGAGCAGTACTTC

clone_size: -
d_call: -
v_call: TRBV6-1
j_call: TRBJ2-7
cdr3_aa: CASSEAGSQGSYEQYF
cdr3_nt: TGTGCCAGCAGTGAAGCGGGGAGTCAAGGGTCCTACGAGCAGTACTTC

clone_size: -
d_call: -
v_call: TRBV15
j_call: TRBJ2-6
cdr3_aa: CATSSQGGTGANVLTF
cdr3_nt: TGTGCCACCAGCAGCCAAGGAGGGACGGGGGCCAACGTCCTGACTTTC

clone_size: few
d_call: -
v_call: TRBV13
j_call: TRBJ1-2
cdr3_aa: CASSLGQGVSGYTF
cdr3_nt: TGTGCCAGCAGCTTAGGACAGGGTGTTAGTGGCTACACCTTC

clone_size: -
d_call: -
v_call: TRBV5-8
j_call: TRBJ1-4
cdr3_aa: CASSLAGSHREKLFF
cdr3_nt: TGTGCCAGCAGCTTGGCGGGGTCCCACAGAGAAAAACTGTTTTTT

clone_size: -
d_call: TRBD2
v_call: TRBV7-2
j_call: TRBJ2-5
cdr3_aa: CASSLAGGPGPETQYF
cdr3_nt: TGTGCCAGCAGCCTCGCGGGGGGGCCGGGACCGGAGACCCAGTACTTC

clone_size: -
d_call: -
v_call: TRBV6-5
j_call: TRBJ1-5
cdr3_aa: CASAPRGGNQPQHF
cdr3_nt: TGTGCCAGCGCTCCTCGGGGTGGCAATCAGCCCCAGCATTTT

clone_size: -
d_call: TRBD2
v_call: TRBV5-1
j_call: TRBJ2-1
cdr3_aa: CASSTTSGVSYNEQFF
cdr3_nt: TGCGCCAGCAGCACGACTAGCGGGGTCTCCTACAATGAGCAGTTCTTC

clone_size: -
d_call: TRBD1
v_call: TRBV10-2
j_call: TRBJ1-1
cdr3_aa: CASSVTGGKAEAFF
cdr3_nt: TGCGCCAGCAGTGTGACAGGGGGAAAGGCTGAAGCTTTCTTT

clone_size: once
d_call: TRBD1
v_call: TRBV15
j_call: TRBJ2-7
cdr3_aa: CATSRVDRGYEQYF
cdr3_nt: TGTGCCACCAGCAGAGTCGACAGGGGGTACGAGCAGTACTTC

clone_size: -
d_call: -
v_call: TRBV6-6
j_call: TRBJ1-3
cdr3_aa: CASSLATDTYSGNTIYF
cdr3_nt: TGTGCCAGCAGTCTCGCGACAGATACCTACTCTGGAAACACCATATATTTT

clone_size: -
d_call: -
v_call: TRBV7-7
j_call: TRBJ2-2
cdr3_aa: CASSPGQTNTGELFF
cdr3_nt: TGTGCTAGCAGCCCCGGACAGACGAACACCGGGGAGCTGTTTTTT

clone_size: once
d_call: -
v_call: TRBV19
j_call: TRBJ1-2
cdr3_aa: CASSMVQGGDYGYTF
cdr3_nt: TGTGCCAGTAGTATGGTCCAGGGAGGAGACTATGGCTACACCTTC

clone_size: few
d_call: TRBD1
v_call: TRBV11-2
j_call: TRBJ2-1
cdr3_aa: CASSLDRGNEQFF
cdr3_nt: TGTGCCAGCAGCTTGGACAGGGGGAATGAGCAGTTCTTC

clone_size: -
d_call: -
v_call: TRBV2
j_call: TRBJ1-1
cdr3_aa: CASSDLGNTEAFF
cdr3_nt: TGTGCCAGCAGTGATCTCGGGAACACTGAAGCTTTCTTT

clone_size: -
d_call: -
v_call: TRBV11-3
j_call: TRBJ1-1
cdr3_aa: CASSLRRGTEAFF
cdr3_nt: TGTGCCAGCAGCTTACGTCGGGGCACTGAAGCTTTCTTT

clone_size: -
d_call: -
v_call: TRBV5-1
j_call: TRBJ2-3
cdr3_aa: CASSKPSTDTQYF
cdr3_nt: TGCGCCAGCAGCAAGCCTAGCACAGATACGCAGTATTTT

clone_size: -
d_call: TRBD2
v_call: TRBV11-2
j_call: TRBJ2-3
cdr3_aa: CASSFFGSGQADTQYF
cdr3_nt: TGTGCCAGCAGCTTTTTCGGTAGCGGGCAGGCAGATACGCAGTATTTT

clone_size: -
d_call: TRBD1
v_call: TRBV7-3
j_call: TRBJ2-1
cdr3_aa: CASSLGTGIFEQFF
cdr3_nt: TGTGCCAGCAGCTTAGGGACAGGGATTTTTGAGCAGTTCTTC

clone_size: -
d_call: -
v_call: TRBV5-6
j_call: TRBJ1-1
cdr3_aa: CARRGAGAGGTEAFF
cdr3_nt: TGTGCCCGCCGCGGGGCGGGGGCGGGGGGCACTGAAGCTTTCTTT

clone_size: -
d_call: TRBD2
v_call: TRBV7-6
j_call: TRBJ2-1
cdr3_aa: CASSLVRAGEQFF
cdr3_nt: TGTGCCAGCAGCTTAGTTAGAGCGGGAGAGCAGTTCTTC

clone_size: -
d_call: TRBD2
v_call: TRBV7-2
j_call: TRBJ2-3
cdr3_aa: CASRGRRTSGVDTQYF
cdr3_nt: TGTGCCAGCAGGGGTCGTAGGACTAGCGGGGTTGATACGCAGTATTTT

clone_size: -
d_call: TRBD1
v_call: TRBV29-1
j_call: TRBJ2-1
cdr3_aa: CSATGEAMVGQFF
cdr3_nt: TGCAGCGCGACAGGGGAGGCGATGGTAGGGCAGTTCTTC

clone_size: -
d_call: -
v_call: TRBV3-1/TRBV3-2
j_call: TRBJ2-2
cdr3_aa: CASSRRLGNTGELFF
cdr3_nt: TGTGCCAGCAGCCGCCGACTAGGCAACACCGGGGAGCTGTTTTTT

clone_size: -
d_call: -
v_call: TRBV2
j_call: TRBJ1-2
cdr3_aa: CASSERENYGYTF
cdr3_nt: TGTGCCAGCAGTGAGAGGGAAAACTATGGCTACACCTTC

clone_size: -
d_call: -
v_call: TRBV7-2
j_call: TRBJ2-4
cdr3_aa: CASSSGLALAKNIQYF
cdr3_nt: TGTGCCAGCAGCTCGGGACTGGCCCTAGCCAAAAACATTCAGTACTTC

clone_size: -
d_call: TRBD2
v_call: TRBV5-5
j_call: TRBJ2-7
cdr3_aa: CASSARRTSGDTYEQYF
cdr3_nt: TGTGCCAGCAGCGCACGGAGGACTAGCGGAGATACCTACGAGCAGTACTTC

clone_size: -
d_call: -
v_call: TRBV3-1/TRBV3-2
j_call: TRBJ1-6
cdr3_aa: CASSPRGGIGSPLHF
cdr3_nt: TGTGCCAGCAGCCCTAGGGGGGGGATCGGTTCACCCCTCCACTTT

clone_size: -
d_call: TRBD1
v_call: TRBV15
j_call: TRBJ1-5
cdr3_aa: CATSFPGTGSQPQHF
cdr3_nt: TGTGCCACCAGCTTCCCCGGGACAGGCAGTCAGCCCCAGCATTTT

clone_size: -
d_call: -
v_call: TRBV5-4
j_call: TRBJ1-1
cdr3_aa: CASSPSIGTPNTEAFF
cdr3_nt: TGTGCCAGCAGCCCTTCTATAGGGACACCGAACACTGAAGCTTTCTTT

clone_size: once
d_call: -
v_call: TRBV11-3
j_call: TRBJ1-6
cdr3_aa: CASSAGAYNSPLHF
cdr3_nt: TGTGCCAGCAGCGCGGGAGCCTATAATTCACCCCTCCACTTT

clone_size: -
d_call: -
v_call: TRBV3-1/TRBV3-2
j_call: TRBJ2-2
cdr3_aa: CASQVSGTFLAGELFF
cdr3_nt: TGTGCCAGCCAAGTTAGCGGCACGTTTCTGGCCGGGGAGCTGTTTTTT

clone_size: -
d_call: -
v_call: TRBV18
j_call: TRBJ1-1
cdr3_aa: CASSPGVGRTEAFF
cdr3_nt: TGTGCCAGCTCCCCGGGAGTGGGTAGGACTGAAGCTTTCTTT

clone_size: -
d_call: -
v_call: TRBV12-3/TRBV12-4
j_call: TRBJ2-1
cdr3_aa: CASSLAMRGEQFF
cdr3_nt: TGTGCCAGCAGTTTAGCGATGCGCGGTGAGCAGTTCTTC

clone_size: -
d_call: -
v_call: TRBV10-1
j_call: TRBJ1-1
cdr3_aa: CASSESVYYTEAFF
cdr3_nt: TGCGCCAGCAGTGAGTCGGTTTACTACACTGAAGCTTTCTTT

clone_size: -
d_call: -
v_call: TRBV7-9
j_call: TRBJ1-3
cdr3_aa: CASSITGTGNTIYF
cdr3_nt: TGTGCCAGCAGCATTACAGGAACTGGAAACACCATATATTTT

clone_size: -
d_call: TRBD2
v_call: TRBV7-8
j_call: TRBJ2-7
cdr3_aa: CASSSYGLAHEQYF
cdr3_nt: TGTGCCAGCAGCTCCTACGGACTAGCCCACGAGCAGTACTTC

clone_size: once
d_call: -
v_call: TRBV5-6
j_call: TRBJ2-3
cdr3_aa: CASSLGGVSTDTQYF
cdr3_nt: TGTGCCAGCAGCCTCGGGGGAGTTAGCACAGATACGCAGTATTTT

clone_size: few
d_call: TRBD2
v_call: TRBV6-2/TRBV6-3
j_call: TRBJ2-7
cdr3_aa: CASSPHGGAYEQYF
cdr3_nt: TGTGCCAGCAGCCCCCATGGGGGGGCCTACGAGCAGTACTTC

clone_size: -
d_call: -
v_call: TRBV2
j_call: TRBJ1-4
cdr3_aa: CASSLLTTNEKLFF
cdr3_nt: TGTGCCAGCAGTTTACTTACAACTAATGAAAAACTGTTTTTT